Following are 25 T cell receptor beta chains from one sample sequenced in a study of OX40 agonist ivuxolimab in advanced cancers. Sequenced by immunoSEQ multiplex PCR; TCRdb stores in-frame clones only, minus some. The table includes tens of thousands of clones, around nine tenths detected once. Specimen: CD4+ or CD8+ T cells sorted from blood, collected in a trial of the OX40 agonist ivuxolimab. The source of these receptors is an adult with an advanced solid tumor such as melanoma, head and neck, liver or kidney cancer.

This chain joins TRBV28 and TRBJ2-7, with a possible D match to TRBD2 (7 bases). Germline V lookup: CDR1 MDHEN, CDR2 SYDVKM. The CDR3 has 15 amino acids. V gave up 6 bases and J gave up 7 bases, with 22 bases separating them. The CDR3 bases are TGTGCCAGCAGCCTAATGGGGGGGCAGGCGCATGAGCAGTACTTC. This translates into CASSLMGGQAHEQYF. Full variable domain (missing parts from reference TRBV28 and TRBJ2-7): DVKVTQSSRYLVKRTGEKVFLECVQDMDHENMFWYRQDPGLGLRLIYFSYDVKMKEKGDIPEGYSVSREKKERFSLILESASTNQTSMYLCASSLMGGQAHEQYFGPGTRLTVT.

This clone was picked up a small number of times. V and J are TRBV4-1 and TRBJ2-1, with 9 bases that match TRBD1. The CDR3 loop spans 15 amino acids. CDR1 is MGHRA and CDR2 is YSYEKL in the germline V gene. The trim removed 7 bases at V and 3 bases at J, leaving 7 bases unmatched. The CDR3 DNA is TGCGCCAGCACACCAGACAGGGGGTACTACAATGAGCAGTTCTTC. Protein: CASTPDRGYYNEQFF.

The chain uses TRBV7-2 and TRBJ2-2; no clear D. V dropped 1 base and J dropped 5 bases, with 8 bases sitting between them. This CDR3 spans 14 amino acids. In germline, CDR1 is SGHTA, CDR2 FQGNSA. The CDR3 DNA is TGTGCCAGCAGCTTAGTATATACTACCGGGGAGCTGTTTTTT. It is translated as CASSLVYTTGELFF.

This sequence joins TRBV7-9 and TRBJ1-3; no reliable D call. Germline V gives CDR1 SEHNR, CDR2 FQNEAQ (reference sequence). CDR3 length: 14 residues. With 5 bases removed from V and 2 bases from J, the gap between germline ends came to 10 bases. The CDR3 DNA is TGTGCCAGCAGCCAAGACTGGGCTGGAAACACCATATATTTT. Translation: CASSQDWAGNTIYF.

The CDR3 DNA follows: TGTGCCAGCAGACAGAACTACGAGCAGTACTTC. This sequence encodes CASRQNYEQYF. The rearrangement joins TRBV27 to TRBJ2-7; D is uncertain. Per germline, CDR1 MNHEY and CDR2 SMNVEV (reference sequence). Trimming took 6 bases from V and 3 from J, leaving 6 bases between them. This CDR3 spans 11 amino acids.

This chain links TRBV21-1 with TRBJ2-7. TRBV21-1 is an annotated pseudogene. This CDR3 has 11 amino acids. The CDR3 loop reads CASSPLYEQYF. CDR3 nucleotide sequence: TGTGCCAGCAGCCCGCTCTACGAGCAGTACTTC.

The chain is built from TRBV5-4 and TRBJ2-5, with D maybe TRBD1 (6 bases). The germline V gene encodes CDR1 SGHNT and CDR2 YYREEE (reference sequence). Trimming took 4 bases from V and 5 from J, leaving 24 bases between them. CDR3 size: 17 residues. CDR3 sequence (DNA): TGTGCCAGCAGCCAATCCCTGGGGCAGGGGTTTTTGGAGACCCAGTACTTC. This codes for CASSQSLGQGFLETQYF.

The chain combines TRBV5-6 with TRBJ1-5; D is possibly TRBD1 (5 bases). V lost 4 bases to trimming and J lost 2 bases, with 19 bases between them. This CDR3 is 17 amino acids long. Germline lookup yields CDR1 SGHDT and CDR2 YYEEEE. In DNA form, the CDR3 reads TGTGCCAGCAGCGCGGGACGGTACGATTATGGCAATCAGCCCCAGCATTTT. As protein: CASSAGRYDYGNQPQHF.

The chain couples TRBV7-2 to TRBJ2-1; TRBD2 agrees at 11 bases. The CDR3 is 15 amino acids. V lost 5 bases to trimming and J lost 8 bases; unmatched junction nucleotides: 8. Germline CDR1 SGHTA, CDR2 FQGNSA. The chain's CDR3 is CASSPIAGGPYEQFF. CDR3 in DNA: TGTGCCAGCAGCCCTATAGCGGGAGGGCCCTATGAGCAGTTCTTC. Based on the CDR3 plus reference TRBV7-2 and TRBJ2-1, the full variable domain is GAGVSQSPSNKVTEKGKDVELRCDPISGHTALYWYRQSLGQGLEFLIYFQGNSAPDKSGLPSDRFSAERTGGSVSTLTIQRTQQEDSAVYLCASSPIAGGPYEQFFGPGTRLTVL.

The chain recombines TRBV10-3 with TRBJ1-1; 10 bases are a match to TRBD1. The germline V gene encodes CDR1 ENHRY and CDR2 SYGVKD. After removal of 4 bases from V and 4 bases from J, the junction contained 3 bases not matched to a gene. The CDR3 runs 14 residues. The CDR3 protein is CAISGTGGATEAFF. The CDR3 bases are TGTGCCATCAGTGGGACAGGGGGAGCCACTGAAGCTTTCTTT.

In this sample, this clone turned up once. Written as DNA, the CDR3 is TGTGCCAGCAATCGACTAGCGGGGGCGGGAGATACGCAGTATTTT. The encoded protein is CASNRLAGAGDTQYF. This chain uses TRBV2 with TRBJ2-3, with 12 bases that match TRBD2. This CDR3 contains 15 residues. J was trimmed by 5 bases and V by 7 bases; bases with no gene match: 7. Germline-derived CDR1 and CDR2 are SNHLY and FYNNEI.

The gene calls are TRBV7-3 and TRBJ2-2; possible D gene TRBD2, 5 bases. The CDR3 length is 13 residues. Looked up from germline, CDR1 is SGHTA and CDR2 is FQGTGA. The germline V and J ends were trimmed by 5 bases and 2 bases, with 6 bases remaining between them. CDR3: CASSGSNTGELFF. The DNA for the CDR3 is TGTGCCAGCAGCGGGAGTAACACCGGGGAGCTGTTTTTT. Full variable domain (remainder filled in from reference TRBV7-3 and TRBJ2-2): GAGVSQTPSNKVTEKGKYVELRCDPISGHTALYWYRQSLGQGPEFLIYFQGTGAADDSGLPNDRFFAVRPEGSVSTLKIQRTERGDSAVYLCASSGSNTGELFFGEGSRLTVL.

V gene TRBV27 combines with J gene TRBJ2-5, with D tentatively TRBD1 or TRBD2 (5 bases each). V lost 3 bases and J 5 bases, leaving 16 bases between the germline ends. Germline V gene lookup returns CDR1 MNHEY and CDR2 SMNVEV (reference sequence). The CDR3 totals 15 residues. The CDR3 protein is CASSFYGDLGETQYF. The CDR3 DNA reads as TGTGCCAGCAGTTTTTATGGGGACCTTGGGGAGACCCAGTACTTC.

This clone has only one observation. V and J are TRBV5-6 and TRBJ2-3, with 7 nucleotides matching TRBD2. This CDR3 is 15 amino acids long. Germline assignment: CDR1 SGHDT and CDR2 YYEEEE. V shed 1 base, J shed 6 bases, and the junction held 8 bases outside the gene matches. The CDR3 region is CASSLWDYQSDTQYF. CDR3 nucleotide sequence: TGTGCCAGCAGCTTGTGGGACTATCAGTCCGATACGCAGTATTTT.

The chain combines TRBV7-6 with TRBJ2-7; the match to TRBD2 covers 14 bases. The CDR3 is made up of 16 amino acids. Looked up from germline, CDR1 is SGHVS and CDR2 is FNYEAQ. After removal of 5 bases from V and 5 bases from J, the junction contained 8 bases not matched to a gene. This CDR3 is CASSNPGLAGEDEQYF. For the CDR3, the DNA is TGTGCCAGCAGCAACCCGGGACTAGCGGGAGAAGACGAGCAGTACTTC.

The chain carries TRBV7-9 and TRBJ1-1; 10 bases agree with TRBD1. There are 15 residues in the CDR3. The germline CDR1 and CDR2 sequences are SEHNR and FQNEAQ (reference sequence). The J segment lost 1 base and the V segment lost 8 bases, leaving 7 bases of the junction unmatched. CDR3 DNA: TGTGCCAGCGGGGACAGGGGAGGAACGAACACTGAAGCTTTCTTT. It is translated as CASGDRGGTNTEAFF.

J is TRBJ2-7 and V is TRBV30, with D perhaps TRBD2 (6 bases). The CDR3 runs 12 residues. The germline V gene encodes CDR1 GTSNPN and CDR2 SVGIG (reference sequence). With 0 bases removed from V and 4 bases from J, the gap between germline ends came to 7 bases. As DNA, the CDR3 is TGTGCCTGGAGTGTACGGGGGTACGAGCAGTACTTC. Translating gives CAWSVRGYEQYF.

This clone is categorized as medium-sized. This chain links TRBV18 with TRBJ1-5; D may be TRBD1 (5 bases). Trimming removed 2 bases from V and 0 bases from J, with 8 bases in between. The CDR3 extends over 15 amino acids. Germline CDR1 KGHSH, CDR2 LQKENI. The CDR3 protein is CASSPDRYSNQPQHF. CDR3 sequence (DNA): TGTGCCAGCTCACCAGACAGATATAGCAATCAGCCCCAGCATTTT.

CDR3 loop: CASSHPGGYTEAFF. As DNA, the CDR3 is TGCGCCAGCAGCCATCCAGGGGGCTACACTGAAGCTTTCTTT. The chain carries TRBV4-1 and TRBJ1-1; 8 bases agree with TRBD1. V lost 3 bases to trimming and J lost 3 bases; unmatched junction nucleotides: 3. This CDR3 spans 14 amino acids. Per germline, CDR1 MGHRA and CDR2 YSYEKL.

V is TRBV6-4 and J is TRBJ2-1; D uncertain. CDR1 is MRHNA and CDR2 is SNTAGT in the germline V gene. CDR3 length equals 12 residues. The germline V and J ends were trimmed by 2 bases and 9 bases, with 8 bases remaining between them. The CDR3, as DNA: TGTGCCAGCAGTGACCGCTTCAGTGAGCAGTTCTTC. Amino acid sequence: CASSDRFSEQFF.

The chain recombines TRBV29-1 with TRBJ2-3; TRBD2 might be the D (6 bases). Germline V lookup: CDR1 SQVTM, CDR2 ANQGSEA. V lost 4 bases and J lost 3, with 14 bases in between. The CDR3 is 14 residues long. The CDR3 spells CSVGGTGVTDTQYF. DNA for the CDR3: TGCAGCGTTGGAGGGACGGGAGTTACAGATACGCAGTATTTT.

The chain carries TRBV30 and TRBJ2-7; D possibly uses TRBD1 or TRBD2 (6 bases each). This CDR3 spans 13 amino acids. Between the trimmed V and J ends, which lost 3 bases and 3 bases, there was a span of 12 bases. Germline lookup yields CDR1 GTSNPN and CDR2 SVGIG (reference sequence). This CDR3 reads CAWSHGGGYEQYF. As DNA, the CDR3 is TGTGCCTGGAGCCATGGAGGGGGCTACGAGCAGTACTTC.

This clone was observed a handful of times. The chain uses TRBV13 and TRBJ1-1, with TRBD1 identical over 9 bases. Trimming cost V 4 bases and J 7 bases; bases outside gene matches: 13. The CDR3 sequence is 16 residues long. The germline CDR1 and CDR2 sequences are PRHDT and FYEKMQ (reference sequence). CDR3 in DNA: TGTGCCAGCAGCTATACATTACAGGGGGCGAAAAATGAAGCTTTCTTT. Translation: CASSYTLQGAKNEAFF.

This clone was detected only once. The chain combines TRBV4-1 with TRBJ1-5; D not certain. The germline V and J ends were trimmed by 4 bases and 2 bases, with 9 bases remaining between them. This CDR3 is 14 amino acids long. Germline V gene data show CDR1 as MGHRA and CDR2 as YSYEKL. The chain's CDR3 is CASSLQKGNQPQHF. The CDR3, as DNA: TGCGCCAGCAGCCTACAAAAGGGCAATCAGCCCCAGCATTTT.

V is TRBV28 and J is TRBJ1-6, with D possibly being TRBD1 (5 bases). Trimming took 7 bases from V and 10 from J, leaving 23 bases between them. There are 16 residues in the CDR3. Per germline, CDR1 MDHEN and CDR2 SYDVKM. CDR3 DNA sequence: TGTGCCAGCACTCCCCCACCGGGACGGTTAGGATCACCCCTCCACTTT. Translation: CASTPPPGRLGSPLHF.